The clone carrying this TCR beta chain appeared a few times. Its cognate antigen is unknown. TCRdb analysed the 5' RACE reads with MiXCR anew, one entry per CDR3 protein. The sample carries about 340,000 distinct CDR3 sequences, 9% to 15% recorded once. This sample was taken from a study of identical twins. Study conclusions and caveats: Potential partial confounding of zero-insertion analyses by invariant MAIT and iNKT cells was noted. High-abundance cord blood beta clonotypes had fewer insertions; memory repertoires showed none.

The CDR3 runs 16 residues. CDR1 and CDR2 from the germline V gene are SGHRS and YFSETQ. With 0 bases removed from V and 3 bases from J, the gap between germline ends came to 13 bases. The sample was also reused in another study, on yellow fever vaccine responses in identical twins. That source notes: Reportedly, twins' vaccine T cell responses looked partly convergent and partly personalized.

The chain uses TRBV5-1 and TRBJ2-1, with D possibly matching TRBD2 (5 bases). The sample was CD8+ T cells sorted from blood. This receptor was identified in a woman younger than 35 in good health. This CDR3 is CASSLGRGKDYNEQFF. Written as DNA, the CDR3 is TGCGCCAGCAGCTTGGGACGGGGAAAAGACTACAATGAGCAGTTCTTC.